The 4 T cell receptor beta chains below come from one sample, sequenced in a study of blood T cell repertoires in COVID-19. The table came from immunoSEQ multiplex PCR; TCRdb's copy has only in-frame clones and leaves some out. The sample yields roughly 250,000 clones, 85% seen once. What was sequenced was peripheral blood. The receptors shown here come from a woman aged 55-69 years with active or convalescent COVID-19.

The V call is TRBV4-1, the J call TRBJ1-5; 7 nucleotides agree with TRBD1. Trimming at V came to 6 bases and at J to 3 bases, leaving 8 bases not matched to a gene. The CDR3 consists of 15 residues. Germline loops: CDR1 MGHRA, CDR2 YSYEKL. As DNA, the CDR3 is TGCGCCAGCAGTCGAGTCCAGGGGGACAATCAGCCCCAGCATTTT. Translating gives CASSRVQGDNQPQHF.

The DNA of the CDR3 is TGCAGTGCTAGTGACAGGGGCCATGAGCAGTTCTTC. This sequence encodes CSASDRGHEQFF. V is TRBV20-1 and J is TRBJ2-1, with 8 bases matching TRBD1. This CDR3 region has 12 residues. Germline V gene sequence: CDR1 DFQATT, CDR2 SNEGSKA (reference sequence). V shed 3 bases and J 8 bases; nucleotides not matched to a gene: 3.

The genes are TRBV10-2 and TRBJ2-2; no reliable D call. Deletions cut 1 base from V and 6 bases from J, with 12 bases between. This CDR3 has 15 amino acids. The V gene's germline CDR1 is WSHSY and CDR2 SAAADI. CDR3 DNA: TGCGCCAGCAGTGAGTACCTTCAAGAGCCCGGGGAGCTGTTTTTT. As protein: CASSEYLQEPGELFF.

This chain connects TRBV15 to TRBJ2-2; D is perhaps TRBD2 (6 bases). Looked up from germline, CDR1 is LNHNV and CDR2 is YYDKDF (reference sequence). The CDR3 is made up of 13 amino acids. Trimming shortened V by 3 bases and J by 7 bases, and 9 bases separated the two germline ends. CDR3 protein: CATSSWGDGELFF. CDR3 DNA: TGTGCCACCAGCAGCTGGGGGGACGGGGAGCTGTTTTTT.